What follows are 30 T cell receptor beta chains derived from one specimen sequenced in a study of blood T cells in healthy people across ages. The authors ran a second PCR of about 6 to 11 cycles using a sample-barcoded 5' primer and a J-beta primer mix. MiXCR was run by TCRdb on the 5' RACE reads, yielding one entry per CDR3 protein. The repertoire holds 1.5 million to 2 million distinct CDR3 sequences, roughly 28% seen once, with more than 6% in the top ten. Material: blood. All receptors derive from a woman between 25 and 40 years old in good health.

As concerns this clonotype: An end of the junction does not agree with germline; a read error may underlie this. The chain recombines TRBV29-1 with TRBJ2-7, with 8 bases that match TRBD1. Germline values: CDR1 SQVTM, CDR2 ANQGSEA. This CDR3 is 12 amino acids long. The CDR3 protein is CSGTGSSYGQYF. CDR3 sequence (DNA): TGCAGCGGGACAGGGAGCTCCTACGGGCAGTACTTC.

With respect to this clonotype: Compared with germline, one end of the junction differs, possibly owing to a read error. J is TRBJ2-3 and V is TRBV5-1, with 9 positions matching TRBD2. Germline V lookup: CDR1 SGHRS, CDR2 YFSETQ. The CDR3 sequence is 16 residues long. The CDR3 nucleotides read TGCGCCGGCAGCTCAGAAGTAGCGGGAGACACAGATACGCAGTATTTT. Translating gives CAGSSEVAGDTDTQYF.

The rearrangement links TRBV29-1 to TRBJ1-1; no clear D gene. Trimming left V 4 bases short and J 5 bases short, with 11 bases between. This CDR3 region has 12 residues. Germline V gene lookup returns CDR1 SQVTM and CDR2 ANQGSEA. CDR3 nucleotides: TGCAGCGTTGGTCGCGGTAGTACTGAAGCTTTCTTT. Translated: CSVGRGSTEAFF.

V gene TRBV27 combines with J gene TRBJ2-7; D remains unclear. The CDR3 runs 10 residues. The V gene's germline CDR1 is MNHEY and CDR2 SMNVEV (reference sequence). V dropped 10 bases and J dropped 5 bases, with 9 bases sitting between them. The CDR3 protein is CATDTNEQYF. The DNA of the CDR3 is TGTGCCACCGATACAAACGAGCAGTACTTC.

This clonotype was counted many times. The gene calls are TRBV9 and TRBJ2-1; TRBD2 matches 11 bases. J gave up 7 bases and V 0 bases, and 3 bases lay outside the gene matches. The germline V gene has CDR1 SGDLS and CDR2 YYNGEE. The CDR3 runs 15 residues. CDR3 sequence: CASSVALAGVNEQFF. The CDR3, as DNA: TGTGCCAGCAGCGTAGCACTAGCGGGGGTAAATGAGCAGTTCTTC.

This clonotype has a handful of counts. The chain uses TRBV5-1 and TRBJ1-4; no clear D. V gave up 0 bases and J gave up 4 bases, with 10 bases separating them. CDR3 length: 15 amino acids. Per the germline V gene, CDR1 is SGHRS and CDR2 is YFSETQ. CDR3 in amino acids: CASSLASRDNEKLFF. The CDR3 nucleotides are TGCGCCAGCAGCTTGGCCTCTAGGGATAATGAAAAACTGTTTTTT. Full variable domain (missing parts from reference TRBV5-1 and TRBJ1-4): KAGVTQTPRYLIKTRGQQVTLSCSPISGHRSVSWYQQTPGQGLQFLFEYFSETQRNKGNFPGRFSGRQFSNSRSEMNVSTLELGDSALYLCASSLASRDNEKLFFGSGTQLSVL.

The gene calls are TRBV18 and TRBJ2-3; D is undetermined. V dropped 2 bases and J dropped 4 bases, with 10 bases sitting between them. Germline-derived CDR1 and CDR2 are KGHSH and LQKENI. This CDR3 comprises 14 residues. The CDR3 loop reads CASSPGRVPDTQYF. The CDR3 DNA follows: TGTGCCAGCTCACCAGGTCGGGTCCCAGATACGCAGTATTTT. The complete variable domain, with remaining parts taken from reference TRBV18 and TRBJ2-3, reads NAGVMQNPRHLVRRRGQEARLRCSPMKGHSHVYWYRQLPEEGLKFMVYLQKENIIDESGMPKERFSAEFPKEGPSILRIQQVVRGDSAAYFCASSPGRVPDTQYFGPGTRLTVL.

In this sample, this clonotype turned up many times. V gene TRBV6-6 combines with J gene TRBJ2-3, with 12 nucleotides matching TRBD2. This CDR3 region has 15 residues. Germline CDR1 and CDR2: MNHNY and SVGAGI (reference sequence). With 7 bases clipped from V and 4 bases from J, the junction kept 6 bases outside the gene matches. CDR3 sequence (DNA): TGTGCCAGCAAAATGACTAGCGGGAGTGCAGATACGCAGTATTTT. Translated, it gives CASKMTSGSADTQYF.

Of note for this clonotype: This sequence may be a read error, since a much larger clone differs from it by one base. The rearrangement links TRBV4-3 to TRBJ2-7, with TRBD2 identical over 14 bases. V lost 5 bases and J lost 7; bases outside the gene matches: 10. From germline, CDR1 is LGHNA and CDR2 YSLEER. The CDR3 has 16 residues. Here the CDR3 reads CASSTRLAGGPDEQYF. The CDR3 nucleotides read TGCGCCAGCAGCACCCGACTAGCGGGAGGGCCCGATGAGCAGTACTTC.

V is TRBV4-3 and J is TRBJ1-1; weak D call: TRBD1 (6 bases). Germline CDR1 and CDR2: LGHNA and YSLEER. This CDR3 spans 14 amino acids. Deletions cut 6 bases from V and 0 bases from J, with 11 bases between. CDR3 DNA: TGCGCCAGCAGTCGGGACAACATGAACACTGAAGCTTTCTTT. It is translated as CASSRDNMNTEAFF.

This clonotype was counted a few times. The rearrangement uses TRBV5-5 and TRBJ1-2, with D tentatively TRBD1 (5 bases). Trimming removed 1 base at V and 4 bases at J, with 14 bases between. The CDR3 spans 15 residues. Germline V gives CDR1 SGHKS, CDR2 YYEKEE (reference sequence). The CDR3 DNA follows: TGTGCCAGCAGCTTGTACGGAGAAGGGGCCTATGGCTACACCTTC. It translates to CASSLYGEGAYGYTF.

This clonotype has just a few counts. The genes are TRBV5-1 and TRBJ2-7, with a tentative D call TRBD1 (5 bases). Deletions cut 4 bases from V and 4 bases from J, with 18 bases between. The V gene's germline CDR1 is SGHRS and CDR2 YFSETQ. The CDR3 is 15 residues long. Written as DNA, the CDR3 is TGCGCCAGCAGCAGACAGCCCGGGCCATCTTACGAGCAGTACTTC. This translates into CASSRQPGPSYEQYF.

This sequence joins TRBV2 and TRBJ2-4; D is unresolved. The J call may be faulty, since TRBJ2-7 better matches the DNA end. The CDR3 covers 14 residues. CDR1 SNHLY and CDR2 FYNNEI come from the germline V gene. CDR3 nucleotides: TGTGCCAGCAACGCTGCCTTTTCCTCTTCCGAGCAGTACTTC. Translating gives CASNAAFSSSEQYF.

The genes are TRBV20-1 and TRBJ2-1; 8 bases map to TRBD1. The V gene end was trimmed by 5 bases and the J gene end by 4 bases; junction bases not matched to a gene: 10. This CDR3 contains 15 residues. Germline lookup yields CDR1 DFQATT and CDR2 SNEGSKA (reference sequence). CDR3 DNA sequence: TGCAGTGCTCCGCCGGGACAGGCGCCTTACAATGAGCAGTTCTTC. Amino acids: CSAPPGQAPYNEQFF.

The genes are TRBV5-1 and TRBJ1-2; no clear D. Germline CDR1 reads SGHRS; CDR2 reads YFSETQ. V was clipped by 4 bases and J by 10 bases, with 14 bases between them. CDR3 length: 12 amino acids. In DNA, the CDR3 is TGCGCCAGCAGCCCCGGGGAGGATGACTACACCTTC. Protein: CASSPGEDDYTF.

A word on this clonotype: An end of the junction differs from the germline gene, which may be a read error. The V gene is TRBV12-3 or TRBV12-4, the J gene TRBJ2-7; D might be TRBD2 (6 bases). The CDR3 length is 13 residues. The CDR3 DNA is TGTGCCAGCAGTCCGGGACTCGGGTACGCGCAGTACTTC. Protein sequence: CASSPGLGYAQYF.

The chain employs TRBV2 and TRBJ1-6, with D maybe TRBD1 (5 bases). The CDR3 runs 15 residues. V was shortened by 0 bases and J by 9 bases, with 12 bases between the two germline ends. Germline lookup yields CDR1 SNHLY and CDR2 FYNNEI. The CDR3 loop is CASSEALQGTSPLHF. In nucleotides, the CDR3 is TGTGCCAGCAGTGAAGCGCTGCAGGGTACTTCACCCCTCCACTTT.

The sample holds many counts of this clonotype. CDR3 sequence: CASRTGLAREQYF. The CDR3 nucleotides are TGTGCCAGCAGAACCGGACTAGCGCGCGAGCAGTACTTC. The chain joins TRBV12-3 or TRBV12-4 to TRBJ2-7; 9 positions match TRBD2. The trim removed 6 bases at V and 6 bases at J, leaving 6 bases unmatched. This CDR3 has 13 amino acids.

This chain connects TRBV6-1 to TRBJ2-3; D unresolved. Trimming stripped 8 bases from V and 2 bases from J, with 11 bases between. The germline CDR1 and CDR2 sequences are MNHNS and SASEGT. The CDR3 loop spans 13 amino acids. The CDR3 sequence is CASGVDDTDTQYF. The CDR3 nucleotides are TGTGCCAGCGGCGTCGACGACACAGATACGCAGTATTTT.

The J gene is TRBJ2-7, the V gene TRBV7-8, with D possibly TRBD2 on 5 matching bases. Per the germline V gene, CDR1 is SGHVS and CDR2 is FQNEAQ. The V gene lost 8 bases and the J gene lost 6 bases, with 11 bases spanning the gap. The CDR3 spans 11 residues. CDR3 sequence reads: CASGSRLEQYF. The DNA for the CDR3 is TGTGCCAGCGGGAGTCGGCTCGAGCAGTACTTC. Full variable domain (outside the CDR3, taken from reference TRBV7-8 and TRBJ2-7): GAGVSQSPRYKVAKRGQDVALRCDPISGHVSLFWYQQALGQGPEFLTYFQNEAQLDKSGLPSDRFFAERPEGSVSTLKIQRTQQEDSAVYLCASGSRLEQYFGPGTRLTVT.

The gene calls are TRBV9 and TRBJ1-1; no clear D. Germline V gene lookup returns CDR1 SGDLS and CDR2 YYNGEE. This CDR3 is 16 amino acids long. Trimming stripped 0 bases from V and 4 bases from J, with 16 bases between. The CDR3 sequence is CASSVGREIFGTEAFF. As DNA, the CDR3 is TGTGCCAGCAGCGTAGGCCGCGAGATTTTCGGCACTGAAGCTTTCTTT.

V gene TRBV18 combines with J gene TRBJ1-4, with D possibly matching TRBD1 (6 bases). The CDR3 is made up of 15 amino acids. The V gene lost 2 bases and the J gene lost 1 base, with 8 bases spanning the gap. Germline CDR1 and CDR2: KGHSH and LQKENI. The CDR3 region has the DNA TGTGCCAGCTCACCAACAGGGATAACTAATGAAAAACTGTTTTTT. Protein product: CASSPTGITNEKLFF. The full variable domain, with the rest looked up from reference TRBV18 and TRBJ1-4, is NAGVMQNPRHLVRRRGQEARLRCSPMKGHSHVYWYRQLPEEGLKFMVYLQKENIIDESGMPKERFSAEFPKEGPSILRIQQVVRGDSAAYFCASSPTGITNEKLFFGSGTQLSVL.

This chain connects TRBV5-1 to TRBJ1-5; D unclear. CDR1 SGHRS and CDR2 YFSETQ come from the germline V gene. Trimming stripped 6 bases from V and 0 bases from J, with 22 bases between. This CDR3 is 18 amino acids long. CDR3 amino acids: CASTVPRSALYSNQPQHF. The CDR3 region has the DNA TGCGCCAGCACGGTTCCCCGGTCAGCCCTCTATAGCAATCAGCCCCAGCATTTT.

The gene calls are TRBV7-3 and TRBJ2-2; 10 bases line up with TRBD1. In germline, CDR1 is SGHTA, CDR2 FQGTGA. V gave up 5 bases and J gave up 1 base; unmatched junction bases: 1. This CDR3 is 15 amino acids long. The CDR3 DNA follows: TGTGCCAGCAGCCGGGACAGGGGGAACACCGGGGAGCTGTTTTTT. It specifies CASSRDRGNTGELFF.

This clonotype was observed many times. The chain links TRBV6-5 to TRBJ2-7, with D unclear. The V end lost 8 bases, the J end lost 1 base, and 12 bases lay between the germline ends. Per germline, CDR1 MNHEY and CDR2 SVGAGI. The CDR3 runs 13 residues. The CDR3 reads CASAWAISYEQYF. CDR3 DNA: TGTGCCAGCGCCTGGGCAATATCCTACGAGCAGTACTTC.

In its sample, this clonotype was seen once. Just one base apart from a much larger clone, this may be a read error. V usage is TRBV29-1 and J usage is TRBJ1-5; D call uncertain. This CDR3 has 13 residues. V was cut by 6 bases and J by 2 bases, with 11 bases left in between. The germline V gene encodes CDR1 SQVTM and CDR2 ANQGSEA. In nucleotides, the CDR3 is TGCAGCGTAGCGGAGGATGGCAATCAGCCCCAGCATTTT. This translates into CSVAEDGNQPQHF.

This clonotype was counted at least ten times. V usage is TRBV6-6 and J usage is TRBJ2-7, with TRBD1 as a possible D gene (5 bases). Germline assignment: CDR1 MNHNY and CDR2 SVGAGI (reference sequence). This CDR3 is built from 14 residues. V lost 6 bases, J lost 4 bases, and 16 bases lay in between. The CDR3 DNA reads TGTGCCAGCAGCCAGGCGCAAAGGGGTTACGAGCAGTACTTC. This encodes CASSQAQRGYEQYF.

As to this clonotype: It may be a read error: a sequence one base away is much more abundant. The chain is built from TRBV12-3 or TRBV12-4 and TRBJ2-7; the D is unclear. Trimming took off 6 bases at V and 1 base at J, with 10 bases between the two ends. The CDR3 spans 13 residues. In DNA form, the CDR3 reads TGTGCCAGCAGGTTAAAAGGGTCCTACGAGCAGTACTTC. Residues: CASRLKGSYEQYF.

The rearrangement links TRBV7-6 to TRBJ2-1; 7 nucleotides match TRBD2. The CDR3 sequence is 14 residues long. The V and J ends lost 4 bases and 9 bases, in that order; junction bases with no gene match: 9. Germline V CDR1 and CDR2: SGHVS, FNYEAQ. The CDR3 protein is CASSSELPGGEQFF. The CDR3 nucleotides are TGTGCCAGCAGCTCCGAACTTCCGGGGGGTGAGCAGTTCTTC.

This chain's CDR3 is CASSLGSSLYYEQYF. Here the CDR3 DNA reads TGTGCCAGCAGCTTAGGTAGTAGCTTGTACTACGAGCAGTACTTC. V is TRBV7-2 and J is TRBJ2-7; no clear D gene. The CDR3 is 15 amino acids. Germline loops: CDR1 SGHTA, CDR2 FQGNSA. With 1 base removed from V and 3 bases from J, the gap between germline ends came to 13 bases.